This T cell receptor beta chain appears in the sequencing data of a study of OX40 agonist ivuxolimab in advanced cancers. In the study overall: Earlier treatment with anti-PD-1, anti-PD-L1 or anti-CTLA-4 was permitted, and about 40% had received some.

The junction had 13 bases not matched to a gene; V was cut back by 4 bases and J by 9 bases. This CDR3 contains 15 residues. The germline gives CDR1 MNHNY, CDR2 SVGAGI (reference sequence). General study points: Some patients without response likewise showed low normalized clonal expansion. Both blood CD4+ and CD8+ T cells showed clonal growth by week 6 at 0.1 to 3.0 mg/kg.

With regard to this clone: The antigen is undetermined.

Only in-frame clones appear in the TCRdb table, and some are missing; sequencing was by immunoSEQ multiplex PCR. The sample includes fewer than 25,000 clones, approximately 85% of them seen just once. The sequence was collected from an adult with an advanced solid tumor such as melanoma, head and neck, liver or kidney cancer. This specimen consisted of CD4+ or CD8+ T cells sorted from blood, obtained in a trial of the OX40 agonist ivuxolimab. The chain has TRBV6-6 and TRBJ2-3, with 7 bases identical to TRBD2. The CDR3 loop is CASSSAGLGGVTQYF. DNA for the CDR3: TGTGCCAGCAGTTCTGCGGGATTGGGGGGGGTGACGCAGTATTTT.